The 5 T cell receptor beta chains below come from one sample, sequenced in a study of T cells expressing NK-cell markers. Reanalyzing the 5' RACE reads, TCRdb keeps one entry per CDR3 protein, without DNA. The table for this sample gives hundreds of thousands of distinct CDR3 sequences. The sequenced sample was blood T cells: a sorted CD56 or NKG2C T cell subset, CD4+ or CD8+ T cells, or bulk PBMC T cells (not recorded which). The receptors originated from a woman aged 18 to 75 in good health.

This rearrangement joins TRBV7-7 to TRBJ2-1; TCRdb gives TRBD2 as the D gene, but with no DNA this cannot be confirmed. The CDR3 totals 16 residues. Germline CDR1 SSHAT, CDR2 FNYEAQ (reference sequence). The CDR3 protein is CASSLGTSGLLNEQFF.

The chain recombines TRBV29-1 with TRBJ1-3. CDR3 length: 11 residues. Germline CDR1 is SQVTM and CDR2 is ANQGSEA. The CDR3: CSVGLSDTIYF.

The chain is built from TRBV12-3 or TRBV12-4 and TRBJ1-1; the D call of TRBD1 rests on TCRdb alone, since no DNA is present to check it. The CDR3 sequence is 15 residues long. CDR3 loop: CASSFSGTPNTEAFF.

The CDR3 reads CAWSVRGFTNTEAFF. The chain couples TRBV30 to TRBJ1-1; TCRdb picks TRBD1, but there is no DNA to check that call. The germline CDR1 and CDR2 sequences are GTSNPN and SVGIG (reference sequence). The CDR3 has 15 residues.

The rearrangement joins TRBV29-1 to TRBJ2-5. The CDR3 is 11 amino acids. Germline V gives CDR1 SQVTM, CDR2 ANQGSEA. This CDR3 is CITTTGGTQYF. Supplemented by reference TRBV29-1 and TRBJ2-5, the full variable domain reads SAVISQKPSRDICQRGTSLTIQCQVDSQVTMMFWYRQQPGQSLTLIATANQGSEATYESGFVIDKFPISRPNLTFSTLTVSNMSPEDSSIYLCITTTGGTQYFGPGTRLLVL.